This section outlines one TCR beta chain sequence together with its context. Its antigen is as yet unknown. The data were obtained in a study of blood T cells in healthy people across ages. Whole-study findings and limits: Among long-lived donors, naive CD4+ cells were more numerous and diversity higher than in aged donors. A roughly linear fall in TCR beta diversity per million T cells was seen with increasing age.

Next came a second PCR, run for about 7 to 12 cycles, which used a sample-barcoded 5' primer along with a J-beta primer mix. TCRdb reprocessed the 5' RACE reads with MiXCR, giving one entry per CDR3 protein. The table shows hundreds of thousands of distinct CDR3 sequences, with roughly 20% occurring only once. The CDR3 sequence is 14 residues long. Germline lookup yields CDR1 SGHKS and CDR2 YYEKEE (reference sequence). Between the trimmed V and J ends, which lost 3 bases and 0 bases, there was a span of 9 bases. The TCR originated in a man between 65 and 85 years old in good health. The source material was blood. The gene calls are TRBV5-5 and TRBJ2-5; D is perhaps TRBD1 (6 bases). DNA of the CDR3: TGTGCCAGCAGCTCCCAGGGGCACCAAGAGACCCAGTACTTC. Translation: CASSSQGHQETQYF.